One sample yielded the 25 T cell receptor beta chains listed below, sequenced in a study of PD-L1 blockade in urothelial cancer. As to time point: pretreatment peripheral blood. Repertoires were generated with immunoSEQ multiplex PCR, while TCRdb's copy carries only in-frame clones and drops some. The sample holds roughly 50,000 clones, roughly 87% seen once. The starting material was PBMCs, obtained around atezolizumab (anti-PD-L1) treatment. The receptors shown here come from a woman between 55 and 75 years old with urothelial cancer.

The rearrangement uses TRBV6-6 and TRBJ2-7; TRBD2 agrees at 11 bases. The J segment lost 2 bases and the V segment lost 4 bases, leaving 7 bases of the junction unmatched. The CDR3 extends over 16 amino acids. Germline V gives CDR1 MNHNY, CDR2 SVGAGI (reference sequence). The CDR3 nucleotides are TGTGCCAGCAGTTCCTCCGGGACTAGCGGCCCCTACGAGCAGTACTTC. Residues: CASSSSGTSGPYEQYF.

The chain links TRBV5-4 to TRBJ1-1; D is undetermined. Germline loops: CDR1 SGHNT, CDR2 YYREEE (reference sequence). Trimming removed 4 bases from V and 4 bases from J, with 17 bases in between. The CDR3 has 15 residues. This CDR3 reads CASSLPGGDFTEAFF. The CDR3 DNA reads as TGTGCCAGCAGCCTCCCTGGCGGCGACTTCACTGAAGCTTTCTTT.

This clone has only one observation. The V gene is TRBV7-9, the J gene TRBJ2-1, with 14 positions matching TRBD2. The CDR3 is 14 residues long. Germline CDR1 is SEHNR and CDR2 is FQNEAQ (reference sequence). Germline trimming cut 9 bases from V and 5 bases from J; bases unmatched to any gene: 3. The CDR3 bases are TGTGCCAGGGGGACTAGCGGGAGCCACAATGAGCAGTTCTTC. This sequence encodes CARGTSGSHNEQFF.

The CDR3 DNA follows: TGTGCCAGTATTTCGCAGGGTCGAGCGGGCTATGGCTACACCTTC. Its translation: CASISQGRAGYGYTF. The chain has TRBV19 and TRBJ1-2, with D possibly matching TRBD1 (5 bases). Germline V gene lookup returns CDR1 LNHDA and CDR2 SQIVND (reference sequence). V lost 7 bases, J lost 4 bases, and 19 bases lay in between. The CDR3 consists of 15 residues.

The chain recombines TRBV6-6 with TRBJ1-3, with D possibly matching TRBD1 (5 bases). The V gene's germline CDR1 is MNHNY and CDR2 SVGAGI (reference sequence). Trimming removed 4 bases at V and 0 bases at J, with 10 bases between. The CDR3 spans 15 residues. The CDR3 loop is CASSSPGISGNTIYF. CDR3 in DNA: TGTGCCAGCAGTTCGCCAGGGATCTCTGGAAACACCATATATTTT.

This chain links TRBV5-1 with TRBJ2-3; possibly TRBD1 for D (5 bases). CDR1 and CDR2 from the germline V gene are SGHRS and YFSETQ. Trimming removed 5 bases at V and 0 bases at J, with 10 bases between. The CDR3 loop spans 14 amino acids. CDR3 coding DNA: TGCGCCAGCAGGACGCAGGGAAGCACAGATACGCAGTATTTT. Encoded protein: CASRTQGSTDTQYF.

This clone came up once. The chain carries TRBV4-1 and TRBJ2-2; 7 nucleotides line up with TRBD2. This CDR3 has 16 residues. The V gene end was trimmed by 1 base and the J gene end by 3 bases; junction bases not matched to a gene: 5. The germline V gene encodes CDR1 MGHRA and CDR2 YSYEKL. The CDR3 nucleotides read TGCGCCAGCAGCCAAGGGGGGGGATTCGACACCGGGGAGCTGTTTTTT. It yields the protein CASSQGGGFDTGELFF.

The gene calls are TRBV5-4 and TRBJ2-7, with 7 bases fitting TRBD2. This CDR3 comprises 15 residues. The V gene end was trimmed by 4 bases and the J gene end by 1 base; junction bases not matched to a gene: 8. Germline V gene sequence: CDR1 SGHNT, CDR2 YYREEE (reference sequence). CDR3 residues: CASSRLAEASYEQYF. In DNA, the CDR3 is TGTGCCAGCAGCAGGCTAGCGGAAGCATCCTACGAGCAGTACTTC.

V gene TRBV5-1 combines with J gene TRBJ2-5; 8 nucleotides match TRBD1. V gave up 4 bases and J gave up 1 base; unmatched junction bases: 6. The germline V gene has CDR1 SGHRS and CDR2 YFSETQ. This CDR3 is built from 15 residues. The CDR3 loop is CASSRTGTIQETQYF. CDR3 DNA: TGCGCCAGCAGCCGGACAGGGACGATCCAAGAGACCCAGTACTTC.

V usage is TRBV5-1 and J usage is TRBJ2-7, with 9 bases lining up with TRBD2. CDR3 length equals 15 residues. The trim removed 7 bases at V and 3 bases at J, leaving 11 bases unmatched. The germline V gene has CDR1 SGHRS and CDR2 YFSETQ. This CDR3 is CASRRIASGNYEQYF. The CDR3 region has the DNA TGCGCCAGCCGACGAATAGCTAGCGGGAACTACGAGCAGTACTTC.

Sample share makes this clone medium-sized (0.01 to 0.1%). Mismatch with germline at one junction end may stem from a read error. The chain has TRBV12-5 and TRBJ1-3; D gene unclear. The CDR3 loop spans 12 amino acids. CDR1 is LGHNT, CDR2 FRNRAP, per germline. CDR3 nucleotide sequence: TGTGCTAGTGGTTGGTCGGGAAGCACCATATATTTT. This gives the protein CASGWSGSTIYF.

This chain's CDR3 is CASSEGLANGYEQYF. CDR3 coding DNA: TGTGCCAGCAGCGAGGGACTAGCGAATGGGTACGAGCAGTACTTC. The rearrangement links TRBV7-2 to TRBJ2-7; 10 bases line up with TRBD2. With V trimmed by 5 bases and J by 4 bases, 8 bases remained unmatched. CDR3 length equals 15 residues. CDR1 and CDR2 from the germline V gene are SGHTA and FQGNSA.

V and J are TRBV7-2 and TRBJ2-7; TRBD1 is a possible D gene (6 bases). V lost 5 bases and J 0 bases, leaving 14 bases between the germline ends. The CDR3 sequence is 15 residues long. In germline, CDR1 is SGHTA, CDR2 FQGNSA. For the CDR3, the DNA is TGTGCCAGCAGCACAGGGCCCTTGATCTCCTACGAGCAGTACTTC. This translates into CASSTGPLISYEQYF.

The chain is built from TRBV11-2 and TRBJ2-1; possibly TRBD2 for D (5 bases). With 6 bases removed from V and 9 bases from J, the gap between germline ends came to 21 bases. The CDR3 loop spans 15 amino acids. Germline CDR1 and CDR2: SGHAT and FQNNGV. The CDR3 DNA is TGTGCCAGCAGGTCATTCCTCGGGGAGTCCGCTGAGCAGTTCTTC. This sequence encodes CASRSFLGESAEQFF.

The chain employs TRBV2 and TRBJ1-5; D may be TRBD1 (6 bases). Looked up from germline, CDR1 is SNHLY and CDR2 is FYNNEI. The CDR3 spans 16 residues. The V end was cut by 6 bases, the J end by 3 bases, with 18 bases between. The CDR3 nucleotides read TGTGCCAGCAGGTTGCCCGGGACAATATACAATCAGCCCCAGCATTTT. Its protein product is CASRLPGTIYNQPQHF.

This chain joins TRBV29-1 and TRBJ2-2; 8 nucleotides align to TRBD1. Trimming took 5 bases from V and 3 from J; bases not matched to a gene: 5. CDR3 size: 14 residues. The germline CDR1 and CDR2 sequences are SQVTM and ANQGSEA. The CDR3 coding sequence is TGCAGCGTTCGCAGGGGGCGCGACACCGGGGAGCTGTTTTTT. Its translation: CSVRRGRDTGELFF.

The rearrangement uses TRBV7-2 and TRBJ2-1; 12 bases are shared with TRBD1. Germline CDR1 and CDR2: SGHTA and FQGNSA. The CDR3 is made up of 16 amino acids. V lost 3 bases and J lost 8; bases outside the gene matches: 8. CDR3 protein: CASSFRDRGHTDEQFF. As DNA, the CDR3 is TGTGCCAGCAGCTTCCGGGACAGGGGGCACACGGATGAGCAGTTCTTC.

The chain uses TRBV5-6 and TRBJ1-5, with D possibly matching TRBD1 (5 bases). Germline CDR1 reads SGHDT; CDR2 reads YYEEEE. V dropped 2 bases and J dropped 0 bases, with 18 bases sitting between them. The CDR3 sequence is 18 residues long. CDR3 in DNA: TGTGCCAGCAGCTTTTCCGGGCAGGGCTGGAATAGCAATCAGCCCCAGCATTTT. It is translated as CASSFSGQGWNSNQPQHF.

This sequence joins TRBV9 and TRBJ2-7; maybe TRBD1 (7 bases). Deletions cut 4 bases from V and 3 bases from J, with 14 bases between. The germline gives CDR1 SGDLS, CDR2 YYNGEE. The CDR3 loop spans 14 amino acids. The CDR3 spells CASSSGGLRYEQYF. CDR3 DNA: TGTGCCAGCAGCTCAGGGGGGCTTCGCTACGAGCAGTACTTC.

The genes are TRBV6-4 and TRBJ2-1; 14 positions agree with TRBD2. Trimming removed 4 bases from V and 4 bases from J; junction bases left unmatched: 0. The germline gives CDR1 MRHNA, CDR2 SNTAGT. This CDR3 comprises 15 residues. For the CDR3, the DNA is TGTGCCAGCAGTGGGACTAGCGGGGGGTACAATGAGCAGTTCTTC. Encoded protein: CASSGTSGGYNEQFF.

This chain connects TRBV7-9 to TRBJ2-1; tentative D call: TRBD2 (5 bases). This CDR3 is built from 17 residues. Germline CDR1 SEHNR, CDR2 FQNEAQ (reference sequence). Trimming left V 3 bases short and J 6 bases short, with 21 bases between. Here the CDR3 DNA reads TGTGCCAGCAGCTTCCGCTCAAGTGGGAGCAGCATCAATGAGCAGTTCTTC. This translates into CASSFRSSGSSINEQFF.

The chain recombines TRBV11-2 with TRBJ1-1, with TRBD1 matching over 9 bases. Germline loops: CDR1 SGHAT, CDR2 FQNNGV. The junction had 4 bases not matched to a gene; V was cut back by 2 bases and J by 3 bases. CDR3 size: 15 residues. CDR3 nucleotide sequence: TGTGCCAGCAGCTTACAGGGACAGGGCTACACTGAAGCTTTCTTT. Its protein product is CASSLQGQGYTEAFF.

The chain employs TRBV7-6 and TRBJ2-1, with 12 positions matching TRBD1. Trimming removed 8 bases from V and 0 bases from J; junction bases left unmatched: 8. In germline, CDR1 is SGHVS, CDR2 FNYEAQ. The CDR3 totals 17 residues. DNA of the CDR3: TGTGCCAGCGCGGGACAGGGGGCAACCAGCTCCTACAATGAGCAGTTCTTC. Translating it yields CASAGQGATSSYNEQFF.

The chain's CDR3 is CASSRVDSSRNTIYF. The CDR3 nucleotides are TGCGCCAGCAGCCGGGTCGACAGCAGCCGAAACACCATATATTTT. The rearrangement uses TRBV4-1 and TRBJ1-3; possibly TRBD1 for D (5 bases). V lost 4 bases and J lost 5, with 15 bases in between. The length of the CDR3 is 15 residues. The V gene's germline CDR1 is MGHRA and CDR2 YSYEKL.

The chain joins TRBV5-6 to TRBJ2-7, with TRBD2 identical over 7 bases. CDR1 and CDR2 (germline): SGHDT, YYEEEE. The CDR3 length is 17 residues. The junction had 11 bases not matched to a gene; V was cut back by 0 bases and J by 2 bases. DNA of the CDR3: TGTGCCAGCAGCTTGGTAATTTGGCGGGAGTTCCCCTACGAGCAGTACTTC. Translating it yields CASSLVIWREFPYEQYF.